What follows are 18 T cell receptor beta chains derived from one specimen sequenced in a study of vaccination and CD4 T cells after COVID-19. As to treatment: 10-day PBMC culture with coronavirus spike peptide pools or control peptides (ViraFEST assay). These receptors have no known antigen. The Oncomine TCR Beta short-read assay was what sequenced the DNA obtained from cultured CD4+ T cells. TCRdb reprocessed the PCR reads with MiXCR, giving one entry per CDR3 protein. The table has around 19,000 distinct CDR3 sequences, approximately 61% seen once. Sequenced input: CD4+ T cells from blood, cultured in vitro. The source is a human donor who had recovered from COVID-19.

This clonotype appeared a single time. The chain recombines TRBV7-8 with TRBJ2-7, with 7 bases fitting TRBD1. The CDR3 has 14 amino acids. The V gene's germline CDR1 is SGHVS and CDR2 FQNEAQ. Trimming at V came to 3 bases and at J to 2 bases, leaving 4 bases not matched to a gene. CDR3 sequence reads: CASSLLRGPYEQYF. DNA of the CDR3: TGTGCCAGCAGCTTGTTAAGGGGGCCCTACGAGCAGTACTTC.

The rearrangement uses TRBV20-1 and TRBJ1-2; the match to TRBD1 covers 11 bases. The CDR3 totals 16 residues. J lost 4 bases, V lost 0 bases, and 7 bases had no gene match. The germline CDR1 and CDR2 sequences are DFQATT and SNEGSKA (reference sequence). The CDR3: CSARDPGTGGSYGYTF. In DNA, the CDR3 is TGCAGTGCTAGAGATCCCGGGACAGGGGGGAGCTATGGCTACACCTTC.

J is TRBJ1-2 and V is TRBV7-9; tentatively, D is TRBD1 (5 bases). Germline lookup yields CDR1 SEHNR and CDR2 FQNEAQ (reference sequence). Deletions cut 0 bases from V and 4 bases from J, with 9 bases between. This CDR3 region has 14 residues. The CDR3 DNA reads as TGTGCCAGCAGCTTAGCTGGGGGTGGCTATGGCTACACCTTC. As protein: CASSLAGGGYGYTF.

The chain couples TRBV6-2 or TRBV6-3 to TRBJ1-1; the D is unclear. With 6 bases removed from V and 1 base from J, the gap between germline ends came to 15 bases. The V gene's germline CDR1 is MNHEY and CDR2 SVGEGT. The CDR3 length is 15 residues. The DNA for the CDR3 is TGTGCCAGCAGGGTCAGCGGCGATTCGAACACTGAAGCTTTCTTT. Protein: CASRVSGDSNTEAFF.

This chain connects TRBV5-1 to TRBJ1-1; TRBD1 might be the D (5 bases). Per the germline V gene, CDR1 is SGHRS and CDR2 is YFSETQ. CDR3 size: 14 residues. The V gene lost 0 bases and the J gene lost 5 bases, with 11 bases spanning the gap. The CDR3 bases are TGCGCCAGCAGCTTGGCGGGGGATCGGACTGAAGCTTTCTTT. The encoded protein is CASSLAGDRTEAFF.

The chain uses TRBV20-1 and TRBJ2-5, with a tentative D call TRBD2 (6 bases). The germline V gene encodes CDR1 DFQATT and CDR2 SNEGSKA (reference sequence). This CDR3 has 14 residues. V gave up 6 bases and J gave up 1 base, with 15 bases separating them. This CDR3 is CSAWRGQGQETQYF. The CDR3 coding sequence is TGCAGTGCCTGGAGGGGTCAGGGCCAAGAGACCCAGTACTTC.

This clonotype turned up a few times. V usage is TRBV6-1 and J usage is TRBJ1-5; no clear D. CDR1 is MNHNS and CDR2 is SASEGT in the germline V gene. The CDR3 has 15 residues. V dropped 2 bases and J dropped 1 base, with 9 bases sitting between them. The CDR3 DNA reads TGTGCCAGCAGTGAACTCCCTCAAAGCAATCAGCCCCAGCATTTT. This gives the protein CASSELPQSNQPQHF.

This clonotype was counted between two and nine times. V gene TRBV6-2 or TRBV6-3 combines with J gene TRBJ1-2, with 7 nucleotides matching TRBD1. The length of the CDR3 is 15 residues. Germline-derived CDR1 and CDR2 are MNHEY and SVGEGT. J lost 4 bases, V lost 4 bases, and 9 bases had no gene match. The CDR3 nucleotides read TGTGCCAGCAGTTCGACAGGGATTGGGGTCTATGGCTACACCTTC. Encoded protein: CASSSTGIGVYGYTF.

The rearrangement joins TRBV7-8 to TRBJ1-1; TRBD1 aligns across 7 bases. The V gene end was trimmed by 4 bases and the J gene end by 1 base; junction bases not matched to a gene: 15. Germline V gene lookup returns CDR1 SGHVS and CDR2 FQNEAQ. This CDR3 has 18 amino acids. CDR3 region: CASSSLGEGARRNTEAFF. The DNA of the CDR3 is TGTGCCAGCAGCTCCCTCGGTGAGGGGGCTAGAAGGAACACTGAAGCTTTCTTT. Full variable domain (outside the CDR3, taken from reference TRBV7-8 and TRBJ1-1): GAGVSQSPRYKVAKRGQDVALRCDPISGHVSLFWYQQALGQGPEFLTYFQNEAQLDKSGLPSDRFFAERPEGSVSTLKIQRTQQEDSAVYLCASSSLGEGARRNTEAFFGQGTRLTVV.

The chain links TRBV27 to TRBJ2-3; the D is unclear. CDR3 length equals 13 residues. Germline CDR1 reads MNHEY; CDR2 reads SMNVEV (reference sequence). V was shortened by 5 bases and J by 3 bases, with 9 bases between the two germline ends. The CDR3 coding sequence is TGTGCCAGCAGTCCCCGACCTACAGATACGCAGTATTTT. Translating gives CASSPRPTDTQYF.

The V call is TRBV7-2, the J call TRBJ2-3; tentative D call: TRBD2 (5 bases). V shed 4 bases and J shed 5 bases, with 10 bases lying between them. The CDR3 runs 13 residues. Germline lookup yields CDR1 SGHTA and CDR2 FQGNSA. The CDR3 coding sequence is TGTGCCAGCAGCTCAACAGCGGTAGATACGCAGTATTTT. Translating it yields CASSSTAVDTQYF.

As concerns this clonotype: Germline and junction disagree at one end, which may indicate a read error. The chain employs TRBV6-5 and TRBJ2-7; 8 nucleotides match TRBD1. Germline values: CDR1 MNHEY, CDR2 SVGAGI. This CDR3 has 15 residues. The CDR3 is CANSYFGQGRSEQYF. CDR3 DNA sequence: TGTGCCAACAGTTACTTTGGACAGGGAAGGAGCGAGCAGTACTTC.

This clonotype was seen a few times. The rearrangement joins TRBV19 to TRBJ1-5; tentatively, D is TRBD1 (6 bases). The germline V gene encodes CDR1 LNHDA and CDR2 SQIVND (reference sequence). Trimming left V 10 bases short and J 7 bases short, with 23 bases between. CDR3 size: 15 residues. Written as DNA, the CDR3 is TGTGCCACGCAGGACGAACAGGGCGCTAGGCAGCCCCAGCATTTT. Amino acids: CATQDEQGARQPQHF.

DNA for the CDR3: TGTGCCAGTGGGTTGAACACTGAAGCTTTCTTT. This codes for CASGLNTEAFF. This chain joins TRBV6-1 and TRBJ1-1; D ambiguous. Germline assignment: CDR1 MNHNS and CDR2 SASEGT. Trimming took off 9 bases at V and 0 bases at J, with 5 bases between the two ends. This CDR3 is built from 11 residues.

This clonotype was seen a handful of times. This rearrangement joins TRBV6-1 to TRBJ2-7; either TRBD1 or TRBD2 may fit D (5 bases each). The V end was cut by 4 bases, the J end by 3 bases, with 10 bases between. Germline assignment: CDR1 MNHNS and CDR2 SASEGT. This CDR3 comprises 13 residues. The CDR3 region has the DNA TGTGCCAGCAGTGTCGGGACGAACTACGAGCAGTACTTC. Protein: CASSVGTNYEQYF.

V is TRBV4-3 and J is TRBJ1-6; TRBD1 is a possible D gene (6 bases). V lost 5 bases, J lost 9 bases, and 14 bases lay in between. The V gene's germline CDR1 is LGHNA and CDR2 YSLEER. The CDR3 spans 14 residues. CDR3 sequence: CASSAQGLVSPLHF. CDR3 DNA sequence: TGCGCCAGCAGCGCACAGGGTTTGGTTTCACCCCTCCACTTT.

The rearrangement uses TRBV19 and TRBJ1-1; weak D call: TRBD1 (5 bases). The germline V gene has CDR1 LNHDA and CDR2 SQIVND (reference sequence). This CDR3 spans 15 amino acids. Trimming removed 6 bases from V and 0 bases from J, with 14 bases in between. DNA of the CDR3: TGTGCCAGTAGAGCCGGGACTCTGTTGAACACTGAAGCTTTCTTT. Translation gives CASRAGTLLNTEAFF.

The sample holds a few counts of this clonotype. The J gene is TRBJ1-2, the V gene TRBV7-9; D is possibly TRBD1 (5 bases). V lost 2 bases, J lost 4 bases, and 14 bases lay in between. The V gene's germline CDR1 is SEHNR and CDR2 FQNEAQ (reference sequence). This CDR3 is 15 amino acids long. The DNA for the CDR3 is TGTGCCAGCAGCTTACTCCCTCAGGGAAGCTATGGCTACACCTTC. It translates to CASSLLPQGSYGYTF.